This T cell receptor (beta chain) comes out of a study of blood T cell repertoires in COVID-19. About the study: Samples representing acute and convalescent COVID-19 were sourced from the United States, Italy and Spain.

Profiling relied on immunoSEQ multiplex PCR, and the TCRdb table lists in-frame clones only, not all of them. The data contain a few hundred thousand clones, 65% to 90% of them singletons. Germline loops: CDR1 LNHDA, CDR2 SQIVND (reference sequence). V lost 6 bases to trimming and J lost 0 bases, with 8 bases between them. This CDR3 is built from 13 residues. The clonotype originates from a woman aged 70-85 years with COVID-19, enrolled during active disease. Sequencing input: peripheral blood. The rearrangement uses TRBV19 and TRBJ1-1; D ambiguous. The CDR3 DNA follows: TGTGCCAGTAGCCCCCAGTTGAACACTGAAGCTTTCTTT. Protein sequence: CASSPQLNTEAFF.